The source of this TCR beta chain is a study of T cell repertoires in cytomegalovirus infection. About the research overall: Public TCR beta signatures marked donors with CMV infection and the matching HLA.

For this clonotype: Its cognate antigen is unknown.

MiXCR, run by TCRdb on the reads, gives a single entry per CDR3 protein. Among a few hundred thousand distinct CDR3 sequences listed, less than 20% were seen once. General study results and limits: People with CMV and the relevant HLA were identified by cumulative public TCR beta family frequency. There were HLA-C-restricted CMV-specific TCR beta clonotypes dominating the ex vivo response.

This CDR3 is 15 amino acids long. The V gene lost 4 bases and the J gene lost 4 bases, with 14 bases spanning the gap. The clonotype originates from a human donor in good health (CMV status not recorded). Some clones in this sample may be carry-over from other donors' samples. Material for sequencing was PBMCs. The chain is built from TRBV12-3 or TRBV12-4 and TRBJ1-3; D is unresolved. CDR3 sequence reads: CASSSLALRGNTIYF. Written as DNA, the CDR3 is TGTGCCAGCAGTTCCCTGGCGCTACGAGGAAACACCATATATTTT.